The T cell receptor beta chain under discussion was sequenced for a study of memory CD4+ T cells and cytomegalovirus serostatus. Study as a whole: Healthy Belgian adult donors included roughly ten CMV-positive and 24 CMV-negative people.

Only in-frame clones appear in the TCRdb table, and some are missing; sequencing was by immunoSEQ multiplex PCR. The sample shows tens of thousands of clones, 75% to 85% of them seen only once. Study conclusions and caveats: The CMV-associated TCR signature appears largely within the CD4+ memory repertoire. About 40% of the 164 known CMV-associated TCRbeta sequences appeared in CD4+ memory.

Single viable CD3+CD4+CD8-CD45RO+ cells were sorted as the memory CD4+ T cells. V was pared by 4 bases and J by 0 bases, with 5 bases between. There are 13 residues in the CDR3. Germline V gene data show CDR1 as MNHEY and CDR2 as SMNVEV (reference sequence). As to this clone: The target antigen is unknown.

The sequence was collected from an adult in good health and CMV-seronegative. The chain couples TRBV27 to TRBJ2-3; D gene unclear. Sequenced material: memory CD4+ T cells from blood. Here the CDR3 reads CASSSPSTDTQYF. CDR3 nucleotides: TGTGCCAGCAGTTCCCCTAGCACAGATACGCAGTATTTT.